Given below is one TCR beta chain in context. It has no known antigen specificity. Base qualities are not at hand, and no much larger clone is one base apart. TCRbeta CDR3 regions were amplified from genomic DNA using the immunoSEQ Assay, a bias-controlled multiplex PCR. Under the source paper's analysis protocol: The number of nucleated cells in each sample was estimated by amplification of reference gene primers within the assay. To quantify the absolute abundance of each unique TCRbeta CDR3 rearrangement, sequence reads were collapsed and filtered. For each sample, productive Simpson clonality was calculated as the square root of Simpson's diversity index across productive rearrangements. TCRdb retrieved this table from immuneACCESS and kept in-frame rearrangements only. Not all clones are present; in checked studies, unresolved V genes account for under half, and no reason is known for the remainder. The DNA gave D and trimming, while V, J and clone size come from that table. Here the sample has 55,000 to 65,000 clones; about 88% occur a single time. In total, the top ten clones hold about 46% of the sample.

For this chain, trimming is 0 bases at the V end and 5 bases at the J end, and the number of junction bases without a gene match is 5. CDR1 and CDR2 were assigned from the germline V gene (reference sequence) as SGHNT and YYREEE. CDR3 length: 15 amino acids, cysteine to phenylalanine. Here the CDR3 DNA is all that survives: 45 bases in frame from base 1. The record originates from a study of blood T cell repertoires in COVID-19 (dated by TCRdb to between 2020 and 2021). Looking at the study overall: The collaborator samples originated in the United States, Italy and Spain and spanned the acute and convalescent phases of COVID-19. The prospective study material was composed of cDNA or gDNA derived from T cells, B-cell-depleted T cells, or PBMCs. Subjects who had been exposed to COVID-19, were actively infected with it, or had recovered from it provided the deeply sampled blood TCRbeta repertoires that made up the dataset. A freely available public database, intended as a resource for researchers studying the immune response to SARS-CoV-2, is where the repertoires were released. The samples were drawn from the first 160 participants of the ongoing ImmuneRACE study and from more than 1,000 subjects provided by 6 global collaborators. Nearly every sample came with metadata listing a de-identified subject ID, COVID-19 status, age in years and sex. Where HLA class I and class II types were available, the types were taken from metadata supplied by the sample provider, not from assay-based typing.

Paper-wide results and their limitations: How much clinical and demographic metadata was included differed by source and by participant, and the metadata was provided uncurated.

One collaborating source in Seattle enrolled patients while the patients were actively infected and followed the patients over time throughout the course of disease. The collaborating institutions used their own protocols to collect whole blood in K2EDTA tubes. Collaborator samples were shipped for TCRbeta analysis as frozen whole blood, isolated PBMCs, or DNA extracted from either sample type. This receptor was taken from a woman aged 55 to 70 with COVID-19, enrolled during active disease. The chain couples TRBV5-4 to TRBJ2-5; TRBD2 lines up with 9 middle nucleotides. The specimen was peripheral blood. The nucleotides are TGTGCCAGCAGCTTGGCGGCTAGCGGGGATGAGACCCAGTACTTC. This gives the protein CASSLAASGDETQYF.